The 3 T cell receptor beta chains given below trace back to one sample, sequenced in a study of shared clonotypes between healthy human individuals. Method: immunoSEQ multiplex PCR; TCRdb's copy keeps in-frame clones and lacks some. The data show 2 million to 3 million clones, around 94% seen once. Sequenced sample: naive CD4+ T cells sorted from blood. This sample's subset: CD45RA+ positively selected. These receptors were taken from a man aged 18 to 29 in good health.

V gene TRBV7-8 combines with J gene TRBJ2-3; TRBD1 aligns across 7 bases. The CDR3 sequence is 14 residues long. With 5 bases clipped from V and 2 bases from J, the junction kept 4 bases outside the gene matches. The V gene's germline CDR1 is SGHVS and CDR2 FQNEAQ. The chain's CDR3 is CASSRQGPTDTQYF. Written as DNA, the CDR3 is TGTGCCAGCAGCAGACAGGGCCCCACAGATACGCAGTATTTT. The variable domain in full, with the rest retrieved from reference TRBV7-8 and TRBJ2-3, is GAGVSQSPRYKVAKRGQDVALRCDPISGHVSLFWYQQALGQGPEFLTYFQNEAQLDKSGLPSDRFFAERPEGSVSTLKIQRTQQEDSAVYLCASSRQGPTDTQYFGPGTRLTVL.

This chain links TRBV6-6 with TRBJ1-5; D is perhaps TRBD1 (6 bases). The CDR3 covers 14 residues. V lost 6 bases and J lost 2, with 11 bases in between. Germline values: CDR1 MNHNY, CDR2 SVGAGI (reference sequence). CDR3 nucleotide sequence: TGTGCCAGCAGCATGGGGGCTGGCAATCAGCCCCAGCATTTT. Encoded protein: CASSMGAGNQPQHF.

The J gene is TRBJ2-1, the V gene TRBV6-1; no reliable D call. The CDR3 is 15 amino acids. Germline V gene lookup returns CDR1 MNHNS and CDR2 SASEGT. V was trimmed by 6 bases and J by 6 bases, leaving 18 bases between them. This CDR3 reads CASRSAIVGFNEQFF. For the CDR3, the DNA is TGTGCCAGCAGGTCCGCCATCGTGGGTTTCAATGAGCAGTTCTTC.